This TCR beta chain was captured in a study of T cell responses to AZD1222 COVID-19 vaccine. The CDR3 is 14 amino acids. V was clipped by 3 bases and J by 8 bases, with 16 bases between them. Germline V lookup: CDR1 DFQATT, CDR2 SNEGSKA (reference sequence). The method was immunoSEQ multiplex PCR; TCRdb's version includes in-frame clones alone and lacks a portion of them. This table has about 180,000 clones, roughly 93% appearing once. The rearrangement joins TRBV20-1 to TRBJ1-4; TRBD1 might be the D (6 bases). The source was peripheral blood, collected 28 days after the second dose of the MenACWY control vaccine. The clonotype comes from an adult who received the MenACWY meningococcal vaccine as a control. The CDR3 sequence: CSASLGGRWEKLFF. The DNA for the CDR3 is TGCAGTGCTAGTTTGGGGGGCCGGTGGGAAAAACTGTTTTTT.